A selection of T cell receptor beta chains follows, all from one sample in a study of cytomegalovirus exposure and HLA in healthy donors. TCRdb keeps only in-frame clones here, not all; method: immunoSEQ multiplex PCR. The table shows approximately 120,000 clones, with approximately 71% occurring only once. Material: PBMCs. Receptors originate from a man aged 40-49 years in good health and CMV-seronegative. CDR3s include the opening cysteine and the closing phenylalanine or tryptophan. The D gene is left open where the match is weak. Clone size is stated in some rows and not others, as once, few, many or a class when expanded.

>.|.|TRBJ1-5|TRBV7-9
CASSDMGQNQPQHF
TGTGCCAGCAGCGATATGGGACAAAATCAGCCCCAGCATTTT
>.|.|TRBJ2-2|TRBV19
CASSINRRNTGELFF
TGTGCCAGTAGTATAAACCGGAGGAACACCGGGGAGCTGTTTTTT
>.|.|TRBJ2-5|TRBV2
CASSVAAREWETQYF
TGTGCCAGCAGTGTCGCGGCTAGAGAGTGGGAGACCCAGTACTTC
>.|TRBD1|TRBJ1-5|TRBV7-2
CASSDQGAGNQPQHF
TGTGCCAGCAGCGACCAGGGGGCTGGCAATCAGCCCCAGCATTTT
>.|TRBD1|TRBJ2-6|TRBV9
CASSVLLDRGTVSSGANVLTF
TGTGCCAGCAGCGTACTGCTCGACAGGGGAACGGTCTCTTCTGGGGCCAACGTCCTGACTTTC
>.|TRBD1|TRBJ1-3|TRBV7-9
CASSLNRGGNTIYF
TGTGCCAGCAGCTTAAACAGGGGAGGAAACACCATATATTTT
>few|.|TRBJ2-1|TRBV2
CASTRADNEQFF
TGTGCCAGCACCCGAGCGGACAATGAGCAGTTCTTC
>.|TRBD1|TRBJ2-7|TRBV10-3
CVTRAGGYEQYF
TGTGTCACTCGGGCAGGGGGCTACGAGCAGTACTTC
>.|TRBD2|TRBJ2-2|TRBV27
CASSQLAVPGTGELFF
TGTGCCAGCAGCCAACTAGCGGTCCCGGGCACCGGGGAGCTGTTTTTT
>.|TRBD1|TRBJ2-4|TRBV7-9
CSSSLAPGGDSKNIQYF
TGTTCCAGCAGCTTAGCACCAGGGGGCGATAGCAAAAACATTCAGTACTTC
>.|TRBD2|TRBJ2-3|TRBV9
CASSNPGTSGRTDTQYF
TGTGCCAGCAGCAATCCCGGGACTAGCGGTCGCACAGATACGCAGTATTTT
>.|TRBD2|TRBJ2-3|TRBV25-1
CASRETHSGYTDTQYF
TGTGCCAGCAGGGAAACCCATAGCGGGTACACAGATACGCAGTATTTT
>.|TRBD1|TRBJ1-2|TRBV7-9
CASSLGRGVYGYTF
TGTGCCAGCAGCTTAGGCAGGGGGGTCTATGGCTACACCTTC
>.|.|TRBJ2-7|TRBV6-1
CASSEFGVKLHSYEQYF
TGTGCCAGCAGTGAATTCGGTGTAAAGCTCCACTCCTACGAGCAGTACTTC
>.|TRBD1|TRBJ2-7|TRBV6-1
CASSEPGQGLLGEQYF
TGTGCCAGCAGTGAGCCGGGACAGGGGTTGCTCGGGGAGCAGTACTTC
>few|TRBD1|TRBJ2-5|TRBV28
CASSLGTVSAETQYF
TGTGCCAGCAGTTTGGGGACAGTCAGTGCCGAGACCCAGTACTTC
>.|.|TRBJ2-2|TRBV27
CASSLAVRRDPSTGELFF
TGTGCCAGCAGTTTAGCGGTTAGGCGGGATCCCTCCACCGGGGAGCTGTTTTTT
>.|.|TRBJ2-3|TRBV7-9
CASSSGATDTQYF
TGTGCCAGCAGCTCAGGGGCGACAGATACGCAGTATTTT
>.|TRBD1|TRBJ1-5|TRBV27
CASSRTGLRIEPQHF
TGTGCCAGCTCAAGGACAGGGTTGAGGATTGAGCCCCAGCATTTT
>.|TRBD1|TRBJ2-3|TRBV10-3
CAISGDRGRDTQYF
TGTGCCATCAGTGGGGACAGGGGACGAGATACGCAGTATTTT